What follows describes a single TCR beta chain. Its antigen is unidentified. Trimming removed 5 bases from V and 3 bases from J; junction bases left unmatched: 7. CDR1 is SGHNT, CDR2 YENEEA, per germline. This CDR3 comprises 14 residues. Produced via immunoSEQ multiplex PCR; TCRdb's table is partial and in-frame only. The sample yields under 150,000 clones, 65% to 90% seen once. The sample comes from a study of T cell responses to AZD1222 COVID-19 vaccine. General study findings and limits: Donors, mostly white British, included more females; clonal diversity was possibly underestimated.

Sequenced material: peripheral blood, taken 28 days after the second dose of the MenACWY control vaccine. This TCR was sampled from an adult who received the MenACWY meningococcal vaccine as a control. The chain is built from TRBV11-3 and TRBJ2-7, with TRBD1 matching 7 bases. Written as DNA, the CDR3 is TGTGCCAGCAGCCCTAAGGGACAGTTCTACGAGCAGTACTTC. It encodes CASSPKGQFYEQYF.